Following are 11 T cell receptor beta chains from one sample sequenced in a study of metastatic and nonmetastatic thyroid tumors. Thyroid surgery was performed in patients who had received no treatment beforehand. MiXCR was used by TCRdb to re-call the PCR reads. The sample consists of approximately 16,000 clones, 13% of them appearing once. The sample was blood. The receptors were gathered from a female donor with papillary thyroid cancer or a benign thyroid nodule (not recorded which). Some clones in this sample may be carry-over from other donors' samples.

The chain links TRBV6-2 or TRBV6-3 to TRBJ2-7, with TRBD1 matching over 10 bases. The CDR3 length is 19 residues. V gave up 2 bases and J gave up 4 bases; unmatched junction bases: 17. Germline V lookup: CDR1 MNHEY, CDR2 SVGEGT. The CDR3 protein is CASSYGGGTGARGWYEQYF. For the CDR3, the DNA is TGTGCCAGCAGTTACGGCGGGGGGACAGGGGCCCGCGGTTGGTACGAGCAGTACTTC.

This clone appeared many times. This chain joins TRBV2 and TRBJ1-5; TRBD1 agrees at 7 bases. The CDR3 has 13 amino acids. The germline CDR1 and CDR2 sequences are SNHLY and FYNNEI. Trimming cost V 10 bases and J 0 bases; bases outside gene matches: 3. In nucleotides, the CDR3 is TGTGCCATTGGACAGGATAGCAATCAGCCCCAGCATTTT. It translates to CAIGQDSNQPQHF.

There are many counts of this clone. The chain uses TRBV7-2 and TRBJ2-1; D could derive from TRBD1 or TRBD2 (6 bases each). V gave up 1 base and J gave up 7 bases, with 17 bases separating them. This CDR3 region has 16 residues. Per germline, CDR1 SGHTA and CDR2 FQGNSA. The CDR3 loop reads CASSLGGITRGNEQFF. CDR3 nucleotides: TGTGCCAGCAGCTTAGGCGGGATCACAAGGGGGAATGAGCAGTTCTTC.

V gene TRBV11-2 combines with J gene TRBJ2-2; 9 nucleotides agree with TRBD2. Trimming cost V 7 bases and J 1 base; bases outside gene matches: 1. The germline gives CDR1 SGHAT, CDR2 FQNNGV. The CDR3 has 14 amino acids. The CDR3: CASKTSGNTGELFF. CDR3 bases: TGTGCCAGCAAGACTAGCGGGAACACCGGGGAGCTGTTTTTT. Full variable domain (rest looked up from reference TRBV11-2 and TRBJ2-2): EAGVAQSPRYKIIEKRQSVAFWCNPISGHATLYWYQQILGQGPKLLIQFQNNGVVDDSQLPKDRFSAERLKGVDSTLKIQPAKLEDSAVYLCASKTSGNTGELFFGEGSRLTVL.

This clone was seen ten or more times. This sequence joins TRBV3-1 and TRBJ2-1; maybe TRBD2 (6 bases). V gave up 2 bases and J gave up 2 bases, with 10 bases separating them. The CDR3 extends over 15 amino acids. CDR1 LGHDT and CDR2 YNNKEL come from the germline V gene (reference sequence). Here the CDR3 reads CASSQTGETYNEQFF. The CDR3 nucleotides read TGTGCCAGCAGCCAAACGGGAGAGACCTACAATGAGCAGTTCTTC.

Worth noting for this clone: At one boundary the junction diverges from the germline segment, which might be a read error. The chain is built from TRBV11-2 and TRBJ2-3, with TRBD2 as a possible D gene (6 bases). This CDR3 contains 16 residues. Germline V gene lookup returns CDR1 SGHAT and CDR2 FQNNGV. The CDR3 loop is CASSLYLATRRDTQYF. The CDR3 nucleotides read TGTGCCAGCAGCTTATATCTGGCGACTAGACGGGATACGCAGTATTTC.

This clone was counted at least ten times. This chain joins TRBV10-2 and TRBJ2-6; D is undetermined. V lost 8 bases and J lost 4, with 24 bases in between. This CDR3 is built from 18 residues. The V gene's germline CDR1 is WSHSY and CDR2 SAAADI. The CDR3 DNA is TGCGCCAGCGGAGAGACCTCTGGGATTGGGATGGGGGCCAACGTCCTGACTTTC. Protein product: CASGETSGIGMGANVLTF.

Here the CDR3 DNA reads TGTGCCAGCAGCTTAGGGACTAGCGGATACGAGCAGTACTTC. Its translation is CASSLGTSGYEQYF. V and J are TRBV11-2 and TRBJ2-7; 10 bases match TRBD2. The CDR3 extends over 14 amino acids. V lost 1 base, J lost 4 bases, and 1 base stayed unmatched. Germline V gene sequence: CDR1 SGHAT, CDR2 FQNNGV.

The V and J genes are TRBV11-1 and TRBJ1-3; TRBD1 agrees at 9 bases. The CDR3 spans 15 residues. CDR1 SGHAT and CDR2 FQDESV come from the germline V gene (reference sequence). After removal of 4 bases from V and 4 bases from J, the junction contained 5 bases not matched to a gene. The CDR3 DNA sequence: TGTGCCAGCAGCTGGGGACAGGGAAGCGGAAACACCATATATTTT. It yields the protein CASSWGQGSGNTIYF.

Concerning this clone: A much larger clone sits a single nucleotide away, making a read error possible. This CDR3 is CASSLQAHNKQFF. DNA for the CDR3: TGCGCCAGCAGCCTCCAGGCCCACAATAAGCAGTTCTTC. The V gene is TRBV4-3, the J gene TRBJ2-1; no definite D call. The CDR3 length is 13 residues. Germline assignment: CDR1 LGHNA and CDR2 YSLEER.

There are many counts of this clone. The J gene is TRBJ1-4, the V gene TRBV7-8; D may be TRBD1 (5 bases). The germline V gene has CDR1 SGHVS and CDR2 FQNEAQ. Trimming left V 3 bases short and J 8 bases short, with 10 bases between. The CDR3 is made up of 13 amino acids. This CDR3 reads CASSLGVEEKLFF. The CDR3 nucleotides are TGTGCCAGCAGCTTGGGGGTTGAGGAAAAACTGTTTTTT.